The T cell receptor beta chain described here comes from a study of T cells in Graves' hyperthyroidism and ophthalmopathy. General study findings and limits: The majority of expanded thyroid clonotypes above 0.001 also appeared in blood. The model predicted ophthalmopathy a median 6.5 months before onset.

The CDR3 has 11 amino acids. V was clipped by 7 bases and J by 9 bases, with 16 bases between them. CDR1 is DFQATT, CDR2 SNEGSKA, per germline (reference sequence). Template material for amplifying TCR beta CDR3 regions consisted of RNA transcripts. An initial round of RT-PCR targeting the TCR CDR3 relied on the HTBI primer set. TCRdb passed the multiplex PCR reads through MiXCR, listing each CDR3 protein once. The data show 600,000 or so distinct CDR3 sequences, with just over 45% seen just once and just over 8% held by the top ten. A word on this clonotype: Its antigen is currently unknown.

Diagnoses were made from clinical symptoms, serum measures (thyroxine and TRAb), thyroid ultrasound and orbital computed tomography. This rearrangement joins TRBV20-1 to TRBJ2-7; D is possibly TRBD2 (5 bases). The sequencing input was peripheral blood or thyroid tissue (not recorded which). This receptor was identified in a woman aged 18-35 years with Graves' hyperthyroidism. CDR3 sequence reads: CSVASTDTQYF. For the CDR3, the DNA is TGCAGTGTTGCTAGCACAGATACGCAGTACTTC.